This T cell receptor (beta chain) emerged from a study of blood T cell repertoires in COVID-19 (dated by TCRdb to the early 2020s). In terms of the full investigation: Samples covering the acute and convalescent phases of COVID-19 were provided by collaborators in the United States, Italy and Spain. The prospective study material was composed of cDNA or gDNA derived from T cells, B-cell-depleted T cells, or PBMCs. Deeply sampled blood TCRbeta repertoires from subjects exposed to, actively infected with, or recovered from COVID-19 were included in the dataset. The repertoires were made available in a free public database intended to serve as a resource for research on the immune response to SARS-CoV-2. Samples came from the ongoing ImmuneRACE study (first 160 participants) plus 1,254 subjects from 6 global collaborators. Nearly every sample came with metadata listing a de-identified subject ID, COVID-19 status, age in years and sex. Where HLA class I and class II types were available, the types were taken from metadata supplied by the sample provider, not from assay-based typing. Study-wide conclusions, independent of this receptor: The quantity of clinical and demographic metadata differed by source and by participant and was supplied without curation.

A second Seattle source provided samples from volunteer blood donors who had recovered from COVID-19. The collaborating institutions used their own protocols to collect whole blood in K2EDTA tubes. Collaborator samples were shipped for TCRbeta analysis as frozen whole blood, isolated PBMCs, or DNA extracted from either sample type. TCRbeta CDR3 regions were amplified from genomic DNA by means of the immunoSEQ Assay, a bias-controlled multiplex PCR. The original methods were these. Within the assay, amplification of reference gene primers was used to estimate how many nucleated cells each sample contained. Sequence reads were collapsed and filtered to measure the absolute abundance of every unique TCRbeta CDR3 rearrangement. For each sample, productive Simpson clonality was calculated as the square root of Simpson's diversity index across productive rearrangements. TCRdb limited this immuneACCESS table to in-frame rearrangements with V and J called. A share of clones is missing; checked studies link under half to unresolved V genes, and the rest is unexplained. D and trimming were read from the DNA, whereas the V and J calls and clone size are those reported in that table. The sample profile shows about 170,000 clones; around 90% of them were found once. The ten most abundant clones make up about 2.1% of the sample.

With respect to this clone: What this receptor recognizes is not known. No base quality values were provided; no much bigger clone lies one nucleotide off.

CDR1 and CDR2, looked up from the germline V gene, are MDHEN and SYDVKM. Its CDR3 holds 16 amino acids, cysteine through phenylalanine. The entry retains the CDR3 DNA only, 48 bases that are in frame from base 1. V drops 5 bases and J drops 7 bases, leaving 24 bases in between. The sequence joins TRBV28 to TRBJ2-7; a tentative D match to TRBD1 spans 6 bases. What was sequenced was peripheral blood. The sequence was obtained from a man aged 45 to 65 who had recovered from COVID-19. The CDR3 sequence is CASSHPGTKTMREQYF. The nucleotide sequence is given as TGTGCCAGCAGTCATCCCGGGACAAAAACTATGAGGGAGCAGTACTTC.